These T cell receptor beta chains were read from a single sample in a study of CD8+ T cells in alopecia areata. Some clones are missing from TCRdb's copy, which holds only in-frame ones; the method was immunoSEQ multiplex PCR. The sample gives fewer than 200,000 clones, 60% of which show up once; over 12% is in the top ten. The sample here was CD4+ T cells sorted from blood, taken at week 24, from a patient treated with tofacitinib. The receptors here all came from a human donor with alopecia areata. Each CDR3 is given with its conserved first and last residue. A D gene is named only where the DNA matches it firmly. Where a row states a size, it is once, few, many or the class of an expanded clone; other rows omit it.

>TRBV7-2|TRBJ2-2|TRBD2|few
TGTGCCAGCAGCTTAGTGCCGGGGGGAACCGGGGAGCTGTTTTTT
CASSLVPGGTGELFF
>TRBV15|TRBJ1-2|.|few
TGTGCCACCAGCGGTTTAAGACCCGCCGAAGGGGATGGCTACACCTTC
CATSGLRPAEGDGYTF
>TRBV30|TRBJ1-1|.|.
TGTGCCTGGAGTGTTCGGACGTTGAACACTGAAGCTTTCTTT
CAWSVRTLNTEAFF
>TRBV18|TRBJ1-1|.|.
TGTGCCAGCCAGACGGAACAGGCCTTTAACACTGAAGCTTTCTTT
CASQTEQAFNTEAFF
>TRBV29-1|TRBJ2-7|.|.
TGCAGCGTTGGGCGGGCAGGGGCCTACGAGCAGTACTTC
CSVGRAGAYEQYF
>TRBV30|TRBJ2-3|TRBD2|.
TGTGCCTGGAGTAAAGCGGGGGGGCCGAAAGATACGCAGTATTTT
CAWSKAGGPKDTQYF
>TRBV11-2|TRBJ2-1|TRBD1|few
TGTGCCAGCAGCTTAGTAGGACAGGTCAGCTCCTACAATGAGCAGTTCTTC
CASSLVGQVSSYNEQFF
>TRBV30|TRBJ1-4|.|.
TGTGCCTCCAAGGCAGAGGGATCTAATGAAAAACTGTTTTTT
CASKAEGSNEKLFF
>TRBV4-1|TRBJ2-1|TRBD2|.
TGCGCCAGCAGCCAAGTTCCGGGCGGGGGGGTGGAGAATGAGCAGTTCTTC
CASSQVPGGGVENEQFF
>TRBV6-5|TRBJ1-4|.|.
TGTGCCACGCGTAGAACTAATGAAAAACTGTTTTTT
CATRRTNEKLFF
>TRBV27|TRBJ2-5|.|.
TGTGCCAGCAGACTCGGGATGGCAGCAGGGGAAGAGACCCAGTACTTC
CASRLGMAAGEETQYF
>TRBV5-1|TRBJ1-4|TRBD1|.
TGCGCCAGCAGCTGGGGACAGACTAATGAAAAACTGTTTTTT
CASSWGQTNEKLFF
>TRBV6-1|TRBJ1-1|.|.
TGTGCCAGCAGTGCTAGGCTTTACACTGAAGCTTTCTTT
CASSARLYTEAFF
>TRBV29-1|TRBJ2-1|.|.
TGCAGCGTTTGGCCCAGCCAGAACAATGAGCAGTTCTTC
CSVWPSQNNEQFF
>TRBV18|TRBJ2-2|.|few
TGTGCCAGCTCACCTTCAGGGAACACCGGGGAGCTGTTTTTT
CASSPSGNTGELFF
>TRBV4-1|TRBJ2-5|TRBD1|.
TGCGCCAGCAGCCCCGCCATCTCAGGGGGCGGACACCAAGAGACCCAGTACTTC
CASSPAISGGGHQETQYF
>TRBV4-1|TRBJ2-4|.|few
TGCGCCAGCAGCCAGCCCGGAGGGGGGTTGGAAAACATTCAGTACTTC
CASSQPGGGLENIQYF
>TRBV29-1|TRBJ1-4|.|.
TGCAGCGTAGCCCCAAGATTACAGGGTGAAAAACTGTTTTTT
CSVAPRLQGEKLFF
>TRBV2|TRBJ1-5|TRBD1|.
TGTGCCAGCACACTTTCAGGGGGATCGAGTCAGCCCCAGCATTTT
CASTLSGGSSQPQHF
>TRBV30|TRBJ2-5|.|.
TGTGCCTGGAGCGATTTTACAGGTGCGGGGGAGACCCAGTACTTC
CAWSDFTGAGETQYF
>TRBV4-2|TRBJ2-3|.|.
TGTGCCAGCAGCCAACAGTCCCTTAGCTCGGGCACAGATACGCAGTATTTT
CASSQQSLSSGTDTQYF